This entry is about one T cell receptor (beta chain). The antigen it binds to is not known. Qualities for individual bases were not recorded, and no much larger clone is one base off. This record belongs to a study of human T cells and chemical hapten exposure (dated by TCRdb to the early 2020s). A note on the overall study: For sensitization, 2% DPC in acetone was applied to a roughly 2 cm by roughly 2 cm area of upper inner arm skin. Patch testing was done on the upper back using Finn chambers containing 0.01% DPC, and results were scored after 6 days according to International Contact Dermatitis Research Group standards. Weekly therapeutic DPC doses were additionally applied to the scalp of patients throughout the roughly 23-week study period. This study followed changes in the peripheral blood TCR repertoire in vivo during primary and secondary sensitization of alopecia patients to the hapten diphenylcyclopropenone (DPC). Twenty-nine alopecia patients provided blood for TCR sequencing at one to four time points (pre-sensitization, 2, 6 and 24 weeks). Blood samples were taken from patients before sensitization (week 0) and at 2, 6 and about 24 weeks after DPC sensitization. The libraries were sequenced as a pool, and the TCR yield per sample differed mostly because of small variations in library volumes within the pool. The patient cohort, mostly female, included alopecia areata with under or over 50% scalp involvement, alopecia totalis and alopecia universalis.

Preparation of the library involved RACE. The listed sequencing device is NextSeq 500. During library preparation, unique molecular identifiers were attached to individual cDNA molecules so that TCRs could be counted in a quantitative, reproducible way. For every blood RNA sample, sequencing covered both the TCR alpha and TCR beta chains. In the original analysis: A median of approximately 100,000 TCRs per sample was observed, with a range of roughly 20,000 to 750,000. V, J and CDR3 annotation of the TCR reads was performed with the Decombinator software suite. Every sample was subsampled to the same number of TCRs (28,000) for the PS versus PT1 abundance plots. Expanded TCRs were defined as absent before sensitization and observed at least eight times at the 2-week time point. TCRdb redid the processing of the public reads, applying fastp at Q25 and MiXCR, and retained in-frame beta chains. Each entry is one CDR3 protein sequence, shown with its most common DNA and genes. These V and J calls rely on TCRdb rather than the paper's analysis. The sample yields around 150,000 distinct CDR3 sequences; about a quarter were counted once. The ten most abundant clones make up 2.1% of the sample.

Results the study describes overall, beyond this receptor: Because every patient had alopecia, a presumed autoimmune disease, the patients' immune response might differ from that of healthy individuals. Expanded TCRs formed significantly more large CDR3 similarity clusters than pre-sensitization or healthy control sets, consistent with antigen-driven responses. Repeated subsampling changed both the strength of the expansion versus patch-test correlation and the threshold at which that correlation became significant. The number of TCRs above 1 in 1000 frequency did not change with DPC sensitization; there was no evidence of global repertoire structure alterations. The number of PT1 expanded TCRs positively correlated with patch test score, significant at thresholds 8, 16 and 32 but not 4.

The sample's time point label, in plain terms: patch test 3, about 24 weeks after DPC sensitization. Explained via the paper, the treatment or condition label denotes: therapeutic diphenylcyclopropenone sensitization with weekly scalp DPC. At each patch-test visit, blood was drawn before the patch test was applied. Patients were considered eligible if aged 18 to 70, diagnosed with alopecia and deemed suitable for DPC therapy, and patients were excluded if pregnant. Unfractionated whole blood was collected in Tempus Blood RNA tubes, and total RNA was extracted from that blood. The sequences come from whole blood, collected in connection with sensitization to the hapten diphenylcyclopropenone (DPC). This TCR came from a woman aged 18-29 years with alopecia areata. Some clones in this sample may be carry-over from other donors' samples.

The CDR3 region reads CASSLEWVLQETQYF. The nucleotides read TGTGCCAGCAGCTTAGAATGGGTCCTCCAAGAGACCCAGTACTTC. The chain joins TRBV7-9 to TRBJ2-5, with the D gene too uncertain to name. The CDR3 contains 15 residues, cysteine and phenylalanine counted. Just the 45-base CDR3 DNA is kept, in frame starting at base 1. Relative to germline, V is 1 base shorter and J is 1 base shorter, with 10 bases between their ends. CDR1 and CDR2 (SEHNR, FQNEAQ) derive from the germline V gene (reference sequence).